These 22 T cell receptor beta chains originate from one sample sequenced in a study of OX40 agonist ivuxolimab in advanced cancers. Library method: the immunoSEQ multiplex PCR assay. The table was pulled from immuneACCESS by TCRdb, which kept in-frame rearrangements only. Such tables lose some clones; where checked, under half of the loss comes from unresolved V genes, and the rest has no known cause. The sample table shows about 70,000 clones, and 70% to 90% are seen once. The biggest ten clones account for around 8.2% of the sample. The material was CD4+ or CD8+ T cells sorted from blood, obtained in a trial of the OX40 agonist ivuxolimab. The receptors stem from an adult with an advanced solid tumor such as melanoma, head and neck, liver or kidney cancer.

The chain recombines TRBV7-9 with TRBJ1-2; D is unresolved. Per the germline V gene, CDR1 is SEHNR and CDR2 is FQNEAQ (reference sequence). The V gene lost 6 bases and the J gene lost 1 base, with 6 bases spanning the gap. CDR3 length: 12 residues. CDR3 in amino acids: CASRLLNYGYTF. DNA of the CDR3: TGTGCCAGCAGACTACTTAACTATGGCTACACCTTC.

The CDR3 DNA reads as TGTGCCAGCAGCTTGGTCGCCGGGACAGGGCAAGAGACCCAGTACTTC. Its protein is CASSLVAGTGQETQYF. V is TRBV11-3 and J is TRBJ2-5; 9 nucleotides line up with TRBD1. Germline lookup yields CDR1 SGHNT and CDR2 YENEEA. The J segment lost 2 bases and the V segment lost 3 bases, leaving 7 bases of the junction unmatched. The CDR3 covers 16 residues.

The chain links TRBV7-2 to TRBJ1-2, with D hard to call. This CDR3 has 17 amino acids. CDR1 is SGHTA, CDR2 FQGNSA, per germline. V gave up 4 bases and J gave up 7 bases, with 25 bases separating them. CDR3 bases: TGTGCCAGCAGCTCCCACGGCCCTCGAGTGAACCCTGTTGGCTACACCTTC. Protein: CASSSHGPRVNPVGYTF.

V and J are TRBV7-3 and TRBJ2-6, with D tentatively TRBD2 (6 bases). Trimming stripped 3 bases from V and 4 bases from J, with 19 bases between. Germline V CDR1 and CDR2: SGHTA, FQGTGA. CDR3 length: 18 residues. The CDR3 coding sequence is TGTGCCAGCAGCTTGGGAGGTGGAGGGATTCTAGGGGCCAACGTCCTGACTTTC. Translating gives CASSLGGGGILGANVLTF.

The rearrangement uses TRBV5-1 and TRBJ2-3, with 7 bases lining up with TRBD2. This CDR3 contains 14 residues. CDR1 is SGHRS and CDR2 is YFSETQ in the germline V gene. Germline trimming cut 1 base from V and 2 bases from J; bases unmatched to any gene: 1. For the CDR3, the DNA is TGCGCCAGCAGCTTGCGGGGGGACACAGATACGCAGTATTTT. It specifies CASSLRGDTDTQYF.

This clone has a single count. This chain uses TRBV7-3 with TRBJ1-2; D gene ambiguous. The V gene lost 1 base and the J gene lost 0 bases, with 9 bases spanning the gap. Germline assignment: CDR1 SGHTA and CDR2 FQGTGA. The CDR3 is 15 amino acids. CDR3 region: CASSLSGESNYGYTF. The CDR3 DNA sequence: TGTGCCAGCAGCTTAAGCGGAGAGTCTAACTATGGCTACACCTTC.

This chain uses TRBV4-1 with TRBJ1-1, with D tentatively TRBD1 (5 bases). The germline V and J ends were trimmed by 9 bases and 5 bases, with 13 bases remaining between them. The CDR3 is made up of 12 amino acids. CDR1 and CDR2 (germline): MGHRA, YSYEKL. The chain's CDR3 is CASKRGGTEAFF. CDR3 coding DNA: TGCGCCAGTAAAAGGGGAGGGACTGAAGCTTTCTTT.

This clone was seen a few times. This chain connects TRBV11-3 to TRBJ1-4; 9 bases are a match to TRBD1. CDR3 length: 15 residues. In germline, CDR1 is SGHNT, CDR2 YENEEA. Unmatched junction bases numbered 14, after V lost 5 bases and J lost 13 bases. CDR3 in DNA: TGTGCCAGCAGCCCCGAGGACAGGGGTACTAAGCGACTGTTTTTT. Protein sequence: CASSPEDRGTKRLFF.

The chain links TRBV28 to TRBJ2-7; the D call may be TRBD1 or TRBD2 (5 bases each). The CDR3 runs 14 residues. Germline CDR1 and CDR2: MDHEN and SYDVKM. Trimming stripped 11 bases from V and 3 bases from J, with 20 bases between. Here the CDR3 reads CACKTGTSGYEQYF. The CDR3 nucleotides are TGTGCCTGCAAAACCGGGACGTCTGGCTACGAGCAGTACTTC.

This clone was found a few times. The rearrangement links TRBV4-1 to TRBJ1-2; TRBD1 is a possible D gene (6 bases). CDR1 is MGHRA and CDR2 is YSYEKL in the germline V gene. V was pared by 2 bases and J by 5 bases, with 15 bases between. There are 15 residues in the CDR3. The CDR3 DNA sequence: TGCGCCAGCAGCCAAACAGGGAGGGTTAGGTATGGCTACACCTTC. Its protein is CASSQTGRVRYGYTF.

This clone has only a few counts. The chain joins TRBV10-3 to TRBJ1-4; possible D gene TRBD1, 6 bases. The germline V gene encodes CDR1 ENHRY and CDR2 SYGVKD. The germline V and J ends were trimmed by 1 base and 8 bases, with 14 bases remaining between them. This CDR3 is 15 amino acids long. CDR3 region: CAISEWGTGMEKLFF. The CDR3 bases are TGTGCCATCAGTGAGTGGGGCACAGGGATGGAAAAACTGTTTTTT.

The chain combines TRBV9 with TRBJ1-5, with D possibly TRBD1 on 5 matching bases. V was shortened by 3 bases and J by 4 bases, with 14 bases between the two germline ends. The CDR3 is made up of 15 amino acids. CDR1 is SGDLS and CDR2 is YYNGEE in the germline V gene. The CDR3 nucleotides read TGTGCCAGCAGCGGCGGGGGAAATGGTAATCAGCCCCAGCATTTT. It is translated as CASSGGGNGNQPQHF.

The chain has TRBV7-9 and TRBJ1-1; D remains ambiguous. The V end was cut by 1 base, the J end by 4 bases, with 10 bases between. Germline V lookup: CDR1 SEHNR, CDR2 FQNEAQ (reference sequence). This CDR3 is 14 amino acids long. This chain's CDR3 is CASSLGLEGTEAFF. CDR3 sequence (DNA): TGTGCCAGCAGCTTAGGACTCGAGGGCACTGAAGCTTTCTTT.

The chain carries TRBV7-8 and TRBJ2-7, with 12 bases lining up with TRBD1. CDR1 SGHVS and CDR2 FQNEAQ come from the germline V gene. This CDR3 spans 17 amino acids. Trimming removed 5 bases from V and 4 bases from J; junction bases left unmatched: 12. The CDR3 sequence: CASSAGVPGQGAYEQYF. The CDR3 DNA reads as TGTGCCAGCAGCGCCGGGGTCCCGGGACAGGGGGCATACGAGCAGTACTTC.

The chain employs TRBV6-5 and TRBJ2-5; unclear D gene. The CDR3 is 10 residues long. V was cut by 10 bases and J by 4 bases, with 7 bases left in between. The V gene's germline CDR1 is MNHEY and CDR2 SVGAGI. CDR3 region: CATAGETQYF. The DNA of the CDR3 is TGTGCCACAGCCGGAGAGACCCAGTACTTC.

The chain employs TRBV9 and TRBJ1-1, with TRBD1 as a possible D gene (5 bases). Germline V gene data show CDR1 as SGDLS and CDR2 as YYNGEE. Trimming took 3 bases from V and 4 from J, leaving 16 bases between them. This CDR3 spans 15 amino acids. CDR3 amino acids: CASSAHPGAGTEAFF. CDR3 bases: TGTGCCAGCAGCGCCCACCCCGGGGCAGGCACTGAAGCTTTCTTT.

The DNA for the CDR3 is TGCGCCAGCAGCTCGCAGGCACGGGGCACAGATACGCAGTATTTT. Its translation: CASSSQARGTDTQYF. The rearrangement joins TRBV5-1 to TRBJ2-3; no clear D. Germline CDR1 SGHRS, CDR2 YFSETQ. The CDR3 has 15 amino acids. The V end was cut by 3 bases, the J end by 1 base, with 12 bases between.

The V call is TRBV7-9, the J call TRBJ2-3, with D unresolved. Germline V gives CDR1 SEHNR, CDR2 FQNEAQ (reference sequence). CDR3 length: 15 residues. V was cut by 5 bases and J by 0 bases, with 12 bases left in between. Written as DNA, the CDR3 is TGTGCCAGCAGCATACTCAGTACTAGCACAGATACGCAGTATTTT. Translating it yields CASSILSTSTDTQYF. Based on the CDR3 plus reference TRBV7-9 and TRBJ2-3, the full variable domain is DTGVSQNPRHKITKRGQNVTFRCDPISEHNRLYWYRQTLGQGPEFLTYFQNEAQLEKSRLLSDRFSAERPKGSFSTLEIQRTEQGDSAMYLCASSILSTSTDTQYFGPGTRLTVL.

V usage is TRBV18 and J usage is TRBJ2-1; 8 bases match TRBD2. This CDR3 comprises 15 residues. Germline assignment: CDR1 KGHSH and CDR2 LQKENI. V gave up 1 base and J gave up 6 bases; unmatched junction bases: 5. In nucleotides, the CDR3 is TGTGCCAGCTCACCACAGTTTGCGGGGGGCAATGAGCAGTTCTTC. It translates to CASSPQFAGGNEQFF.

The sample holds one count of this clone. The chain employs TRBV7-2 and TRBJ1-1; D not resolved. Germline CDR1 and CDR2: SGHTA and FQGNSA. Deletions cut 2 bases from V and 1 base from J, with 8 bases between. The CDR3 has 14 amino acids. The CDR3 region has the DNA TGTGCCAGCAGCTTACCAGTGGGGAACACTGAAGCTTTCTTT. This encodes CASSLPVGNTEAFF.

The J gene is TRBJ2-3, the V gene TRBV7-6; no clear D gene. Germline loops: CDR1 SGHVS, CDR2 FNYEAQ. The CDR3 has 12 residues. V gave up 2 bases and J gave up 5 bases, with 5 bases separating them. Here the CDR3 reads CASSLIRDTQYF. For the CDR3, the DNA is TGTGCCAGCAGCTTAATTCGAGATACGCAGTATTTT.

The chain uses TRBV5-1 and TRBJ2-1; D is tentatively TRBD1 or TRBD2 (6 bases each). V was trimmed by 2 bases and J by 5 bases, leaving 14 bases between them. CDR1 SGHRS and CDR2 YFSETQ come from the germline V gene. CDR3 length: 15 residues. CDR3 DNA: TGCGCCAGCAGCTTAGGGGGGCGGTCTGACAATGAGCAGTTCTTC. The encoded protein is CASSLGGRSDNEQFF.